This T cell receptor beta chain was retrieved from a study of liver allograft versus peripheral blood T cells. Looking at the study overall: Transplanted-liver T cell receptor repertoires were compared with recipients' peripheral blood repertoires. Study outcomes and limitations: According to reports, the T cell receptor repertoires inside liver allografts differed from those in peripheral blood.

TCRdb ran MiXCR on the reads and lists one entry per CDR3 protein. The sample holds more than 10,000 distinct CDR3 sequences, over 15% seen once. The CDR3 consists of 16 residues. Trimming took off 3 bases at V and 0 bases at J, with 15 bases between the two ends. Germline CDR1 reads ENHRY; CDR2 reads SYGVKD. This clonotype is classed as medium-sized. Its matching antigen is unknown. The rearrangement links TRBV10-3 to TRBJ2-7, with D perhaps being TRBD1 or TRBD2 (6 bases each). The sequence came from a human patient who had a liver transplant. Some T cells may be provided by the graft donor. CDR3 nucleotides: TGTGCCATCAGTGAAGGGCTAGGGGGGAGCTCCTACGAGCAGTACTTC. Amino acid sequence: CAISEGLGGSSYEQYF.